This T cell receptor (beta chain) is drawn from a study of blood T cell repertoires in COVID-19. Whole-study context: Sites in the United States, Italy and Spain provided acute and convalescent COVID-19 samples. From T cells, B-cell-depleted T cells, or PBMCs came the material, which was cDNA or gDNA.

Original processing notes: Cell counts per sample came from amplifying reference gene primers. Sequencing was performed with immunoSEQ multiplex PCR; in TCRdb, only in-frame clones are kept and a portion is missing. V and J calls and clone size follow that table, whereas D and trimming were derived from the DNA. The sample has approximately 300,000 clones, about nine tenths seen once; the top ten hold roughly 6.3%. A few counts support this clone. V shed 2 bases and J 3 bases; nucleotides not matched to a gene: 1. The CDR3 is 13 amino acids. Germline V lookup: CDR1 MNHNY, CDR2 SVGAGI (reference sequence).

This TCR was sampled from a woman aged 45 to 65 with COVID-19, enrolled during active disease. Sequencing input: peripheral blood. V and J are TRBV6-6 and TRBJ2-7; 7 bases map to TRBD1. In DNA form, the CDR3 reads TGTGCCAGCAGTTACGACAGGGACTACGAGCAGTACTTC. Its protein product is CASSYDRDYEQYF.